The 14 T cell receptor beta chains in this list originate from one sample, sequenced in a study of shared clonotypes between healthy human individuals. Clones were sequenced by immunoSEQ multiplex PCR, and TCRdb holds only the in-frame ones, with some missing. The table lists over 95,000 clones, around 47% of them singletons. Sequencing input: PBMCs. Receptor source: a woman in her 40s in good health. Some clones in this sample may be carry-over from other donors' samples.

This clone has ten or more counts. This chain joins TRBV12-2 and TRBJ2-3; the D call of TRBD2 is as the table states it, not checked on the DNA. TRBV12-2 is listed as a pseudogene. This CDR3 is built from 15 residues. CDR3 nucleotides: TGTGCAAGTCGCTTAGCGCTGAGGGAGACAGATACGCAGTATTTT. It is translated as CASRLALRETDTQYF.

Ten or more counts support this clone. V usage is TRBV2 and J usage is TRBJ1-1, with D maybe TRBD1 (5 bases). The CDR3 covers 13 residues. Per the germline V gene, CDR1 is SNHLY and CDR2 is FYNNEI. Trimming removed 5 bases from V and 5 bases from J, with 12 bases in between. The CDR3 coding sequence is TGTGCCAGCAGTCGGAGGGGACCAACTGAAGCTTTCTTT. Amino acid sequence: CASSRRGPTEAFF.

The rearrangement links TRBV29-1 to TRBJ2-1; TRBD2 agrees at 12 bases. Germline assignment: CDR1 SQVTM and CDR2 ANQGSEA. V shed 4 bases, J shed 9 bases, and the junction held 4 bases outside the gene matches. CDR3 length: 13 amino acids. CDR3 DNA: TGCAGCGTTGCGACTAGCGGGAGTGGTGAGCAGTTCTTC. Protein: CSVATSGSGEQFF.

The rearrangement joins TRBV28 to TRBJ1-6, with D hard to call. This CDR3 is built from 15 residues. Deletions cut 6 bases from V and 10 bases from J, with 19 bases between. Germline lookup yields CDR1 MDHEN and CDR2 SYDVKM. The CDR3 sequence: CASREASEGWSPLHF. CDR3 coding DNA: TGTGCCAGCAGGGAGGCGTCGGAAGGGTGGTCACCCCTCCACTTT.

The chain uses TRBV2 and TRBJ2-1, with 7 bases aligning to TRBD2. Germline assignment: CDR1 SNHLY and CDR2 FYNNEI. Trimming at V came to 3 bases and at J to 3 bases, leaving 5 bases not matched to a gene. CDR3 length equals 15 residues. CDR3 residues: CASSDTAGFYNEQFF. CDR3 coding DNA: TGTGCCAGCAGTGACACAGCGGGATTCTACAATGAGCAGTTCTTC.

The CDR3, as DNA: TGTGCCAGCAGCAAGACAGATTATGGCTACACCTTC. It encodes CASSKTDYGYTF. The V and J genes are TRBV7-3 and TRBJ1-2; the D gene is possibly TRBD1 (5 bases). This CDR3 is built from 12 residues. The V end lost 5 bases, the J end lost 5 bases, and 9 bases lay between the germline ends. The germline V gene encodes CDR1 SGHTA and CDR2 FQGTGA.

This clone was recorded at least ten times. The gene calls are TRBV5-6 and TRBJ1-1, with D uncertain. Looked up from germline, CDR1 is SGHDT and CDR2 is YYEEEE. With 5 bases removed from V and 1 base from J, the gap between germline ends came to 9 bases. The CDR3 is made up of 13 amino acids. CDR3 protein: CASSGLTNTEAFF. CDR3 bases: TGTGCCAGCAGTGGATTGACGAACACTGAAGCTTTCTTT.

Details on this clone: A much more abundant neighbour one base away suggests this may be a read error. This chain connects TRBV15 to TRBJ2-3; the match to TRBD2 covers 11 bases. The CDR3 has 16 residues. In germline, CDR1 is LNHNV, CDR2 YYDKDF (reference sequence). The CDR3 protein is CAASPGTSGLRGTQYF. CDR3 DNA: TGTGCCGCCAGCCCCGGGACTAGCGGTCTTAGGGGAACGCAGTATTTT.

The chain links TRBV7-2 to TRBJ2-1; D tentatively fits TRBD1 or TRBD2 (6 bases each). The CDR3 loop spans 13 amino acids. Germline assignment: CDR1 SGHTA and CDR2 FQGNSA. V lost 1 base to trimming and J lost 7 bases, with 8 bases between them. CDR3: CASSLGGTNEQFF. Here the CDR3 DNA reads TGTGCCAGCAGCTTAGGCGGGACAAATGAGCAGTTCTTC.

The V gene is TRBV5-6, the J gene TRBJ1-5, with TRBD1 identical over 8 bases. V was pared by 4 bases and J by 4 bases, with 7 bases of the junction left unmatched. This CDR3 is built from 15 residues. Looked up from germline, CDR1 is SGHDT and CDR2 is YYEEEE. CDR3 nucleotide sequence: TGTGCCAGCAGCAAGGGGACAGGACCAAATCAGCCCCAGCATTTT. It specifies CASSKGTGPNQPQHF.

V is TRBV2 and J is TRBJ1-2, with D uncertain. This CDR3 is 11 amino acids long. CDR1 SNHLY and CDR2 FYNNEI come from the germline V gene. V gave up 7 bases and J gave up 5 bases, with 8 bases separating them. This chain's CDR3 is CASTLGYGYTF. The CDR3 DNA sequence: TGTGCCAGCACCCTAGGATATGGCTACACCTTC.

Ten or more counts support this clone. This chain connects TRBV29-1 to TRBJ2-2; tentatively, D is TRBD2 (6 bases). The CDR3 consists of 16 residues. The germline V gene has CDR1 SQVTM and CDR2 ANQGSEA. V shed 7 bases and J shed 2 bases, with 20 bases lying between them. For the CDR3, the DNA is TGCAGCGCCATACCGAGTGGGCGGGAAAACACCGGGGAGCTGTTTTTT. Translation gives CSAIPSGRENTGELFF.

The chain uses TRBV29-1 and TRBJ2-5; D call uncertain. The CDR3 has 13 residues. Germline V gene lookup returns CDR1 SQVTM and CDR2 ANQGSEA. Trimming left V 5 bases short and J 2 bases short, with 12 bases between. The CDR3 nucleotides are TGCAGCGTTCCTCGGAATGGGCAAGAGACCCAGTACTTC. Its protein is CSVPRNGQETQYF.

In its sample, this clone was seen many times. The chain has TRBV29-1 and TRBJ1-1, with D perhaps matching TRBD1 (6 bases). CDR1 is SQVTM and CDR2 is ANQGSEA in the germline V gene. V was cut by 0 bases and J by 4 bases, with 21 bases left in between. The CDR3 consists of 17 residues. The CDR3 bases are TGCAGCGTTGAAGATCCCAACGGGAGGGGGATGGGCACTGAAGCTTTCTTT. Translated, it gives CSVEDPNGRGMGTEAFF.